A selection of T cell receptor beta chains follows, all from one sample in a study of T cell responses to AZD1222 COVID-19 vaccine. Method: immunoSEQ multiplex PCR; TCRdb's copy keeps in-frame clones and lacks some. Found here are 160,000 or so clones, about 90% of them singletons; the top ten hold around 4.5%. The starting material was peripheral blood, obtained on day 0 of MenACWY control vaccination. These receptors came from an adult in good health. Each CDR3 is given with its conserved first and last residue. Fields, in order: J gene, D gene, clone size, V gene, CDR3 DNA, CDR3 protein. D genes are given only for firm matches. The size entry is marked missing in some rows and otherwise reads once, few, many or a size class.

TRBJ2-5 - - TRBV3-1/TRBV3-2 TGTGCCAGCAGCCCCCCGACCAGACGGGAGACCCAGTACTTC CASSPPTRRETQYF
TRBJ1-2 - - TRBV27 TGTGCCAGCAGTTTAATCCCCAACTATGGCTACACCTTC CASSLIPNYGYTF
TRBJ1-5 - - TRBV7-9 TGTGCCAGCAGCCACGAGGGGTTTCAGCCCCAGCATTTT CASSHEGFQPQHF
TRBJ2-3 - - TRBV20-1 TGCAGTGCTACGGGGGATACGCAGTATTTT CSATGDTQYF
TRBJ1-5 TRBD1 - TRBV5-1 TGCGCCAGCAGCCCCGGGACAGGGGGAAGCAATCAGCCCCAGCATTTT CASSPGTGGSNQPQHF
TRBJ1-4 - - TRBV7-8 TGTGCCAGCAGCCGGGAGGCAGCTGAAAAACTGTTTTTT CASSREAAEKLFF
TRBJ1-5 TRBD1 - TRBV19 TGTGCCAGTACTCCGACAGGGGAGGGCAATCAGCCCCAGCATTTT CASTPTGEGNQPQHF
TRBJ1-2 - - TRBV18 TGTGCCAGCTCAACTGGGGACGGCTGCACCTTC CASSTGDGCTF
TRBJ1-6 TRBD1 - TRBV11-1 TGTGCCAGCAGCTTATACAGGGGTTCAAATTCACCCCTCCACTTT CASSLYRGSNSPLHF
TRBJ2-7 TRBD2 - TRBV19 TGTGCCAGTAGTATGGTGCGGGGGACCTACGAGCAGTACTTC CASSMVRGTYEQYF
TRBJ1-2 - - TRBV19 TGTGCCAGTAGTATGTATGGGGCTCACTATGGCTACACCTTC CASSMYGAHYGYTF
TRBJ2-7 - once TRBV6-5 TGTGCCAGTGGCTTTCGGAGAACCTACGAGCAGTACTTC CASGFRRTYEQYF
TRBJ1-5 - - TRBV19 TGTGCCAGTAGTATAGACCCGGGATCTCATCAGCCCCAGCATTTT CASSIDPGSHQPQHF
TRBJ2-7 - - TRBV11-2 TGTGCCAGCAGCTTAGGACAGACCTACGAGCAGTACTTC CASSLGQTYEQYF
TRBJ1-2 - - TRBV15 TGTGCCACCAGCAGTCTCCAGATGGGCTACACCTTC CATSSLQMGYTF
TRBJ2-1 - - TRBV6-2/TRBV6-3 TGTGCCAGCGGCCCCTTTAGCGGTCCTAGCTCCTACAATGAGCAGTTCTTC CASGPFSGPSSYNEQFF
TRBJ1-3 - once TRBV29-1 TGCAGCGCGAGGGCTACCTCTGGAAACACCATATATTTT CSARATSGNTIYF
TRBJ2-5 - - TRBV11-2 TGTGCCAGCAGCTTAGAGGGACTCCAAGAGACCCAGTACTTC CASSLEGLQETQYF
TRBJ2-5 TRBD2 - TRBV11-3 TGTGCCAGCAGCCTCGGGACTAGCGGGAGTTGGGAGACCCAGTACTTC CASSLGTSGSWETQYF
TRBJ2-3 TRBD1 - TRBV5-1 TGCGCCAGCAGCTTGAGGGGACAGGGCACCACAGATACGCAGTATTTT CASSLRGQGTTDTQYF
TRBJ1-2 TRBD1 few TRBV7-2 TGTGCCAGCAGCTTAGGAGACAGGAGCAGGGGGACCTTC CASSLGDRSRGTF
TRBJ2-1 - - TRBV19 TGTGCCAGTAGTAAACAACGGGGATACAATGAGCAGTTCTTC CASSKQRGYNEQFF
TRBJ2-7 - - TRBV19 TGTGCCAGTAGTATTTTCAGAGGAGTGGGAAACGAGCAGTACTTC CASSIFRGVGNEQYF
TRBJ2-7 - - TRBV6-2/TRBV6-3 TGTGCCAGCAGTTACTCGATGGTAGCAGGGGGGACCTACGAGCAGTACTTC CASSYSMVAGGTYEQYF